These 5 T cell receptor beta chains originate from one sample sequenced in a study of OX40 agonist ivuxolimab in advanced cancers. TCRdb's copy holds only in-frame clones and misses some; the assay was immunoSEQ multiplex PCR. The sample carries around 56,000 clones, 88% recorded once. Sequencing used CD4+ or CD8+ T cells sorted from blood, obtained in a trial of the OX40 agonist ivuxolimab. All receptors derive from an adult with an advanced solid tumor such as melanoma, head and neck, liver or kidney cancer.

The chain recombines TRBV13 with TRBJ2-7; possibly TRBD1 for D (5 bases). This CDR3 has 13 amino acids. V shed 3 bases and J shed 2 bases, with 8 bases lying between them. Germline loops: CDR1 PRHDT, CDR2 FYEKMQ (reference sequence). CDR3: CASSFGRAYEQYF. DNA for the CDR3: TGTGCCAGCAGCTTTGGCAGGGCCTACGAGCAGTACTTC.

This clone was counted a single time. CDR3 region: CASNTGQNYGYTF. In nucleotides, the CDR3 is TGTGCCAGCAATACAGGACAGAACTATGGCTACACCTTC. This chain links TRBV7-9 with TRBJ1-2; D might be TRBD1 (6 bases). This CDR3 region has 13 residues. The germline V gene encodes CDR1 SEHNR and CDR2 FQNEAQ (reference sequence). Trimming stripped 7 bases from V and 2 bases from J, with 11 bases between.

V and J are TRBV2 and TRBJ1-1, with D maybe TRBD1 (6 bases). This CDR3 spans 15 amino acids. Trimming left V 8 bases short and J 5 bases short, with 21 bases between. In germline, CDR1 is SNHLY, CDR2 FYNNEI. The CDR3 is CASDSYQRGSTEAFF. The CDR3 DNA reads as TGTGCCAGCGACTCCTATCAGAGGGGGAGTACTGAAGCTTTCTTT.

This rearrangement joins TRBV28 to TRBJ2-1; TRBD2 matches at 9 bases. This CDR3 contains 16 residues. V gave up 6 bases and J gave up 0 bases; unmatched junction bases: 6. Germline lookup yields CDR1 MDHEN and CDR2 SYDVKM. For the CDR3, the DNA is TGTGCCAGCAGCGAGACTAGCGGAAGCTCCTACAATGAGCAGTTCTTC. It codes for CASSETSGSSYNEQFF.

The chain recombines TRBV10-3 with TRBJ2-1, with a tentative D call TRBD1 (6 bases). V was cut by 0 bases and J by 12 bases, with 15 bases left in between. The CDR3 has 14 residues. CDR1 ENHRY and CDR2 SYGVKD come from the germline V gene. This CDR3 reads CAISESTGHPAQFF. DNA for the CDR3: TGTGCCATCAGTGAGTCCACGGGACACCCCGCGCAGTTCTTC.